These 15 T cell receptor beta chains were sequenced from one sample in a study of naive and memory T cell subsets. An equimolar mix of two oligonucleotides served as the beta constant-region primer for TRBC1 and TRBC2. TCRdb reprocessed the UMI-ligation and nested PCR reads via MiXCR and lists one record per CDR3 protein. The sample comprises 140,000 to 150,000 distinct CDR3 sequences, over 15% of which are singletons, and 0.14% rests with the top ten. Source material: naive CD4+ T cells from blood. The receptors derive from a human donor in good health.

The V gene is TRBV18, the J gene TRBJ2-1; no clear D gene. The germline gives CDR1 KGHSH, CDR2 LQKENI. V was pared by 3 bases and J by 0 bases, with 12 bases between. The CDR3 length is 16 residues. The CDR3 spells CASSPVALISYNEQFF. CDR3 DNA sequence: TGTGCCAGCTCACCGGTGGCCCTAATCTCCTACAATGAGCAGTTCTTC.

The rearrangement joins TRBV4-3 to TRBJ1-1; D is unclear. CDR3 length: 13 residues. CDR1 and CDR2 from the germline V gene are LGHNA and YSLEER. Trimming removed 0 bases at V and 8 bases at J, with 10 bases between. CDR3 in amino acids: CASSQEVLSEAFF. The CDR3 DNA reads TGCGCCAGCAGCCAAGAGGTATTGAGCGAAGCTTTCTTT.

This clonotype has just a few counts. The rearrangement joins TRBV9 to TRBJ2-3; possibly TRBD1 or TRBD2 for D (5 bases each). Germline lookup yields CDR1 SGDLS and CDR2 YYNGEE. The V end was cut by 2 bases, the J end by 3 bases, with 10 bases between. The CDR3 runs to 14 residues. The CDR3 DNA follows: TGTGCCAGCAGCGTGGGACCATCAACAGATACGCAGTATTTT. Its translation: CASSVGPSTDTQYF.

The gene calls are TRBV5-1 and TRBJ2-1, with 8 bases identical to TRBD2. V was clipped by 5 bases and J by 2 bases; unmatched bases: 6. From germline, CDR1 is SGHRS and CDR2 YFSETQ. CDR3 size: 15 residues. DNA for the CDR3: TGCGCCAGCAGACCGAGCGGGAGCACCTACAATGAGCAGTTCTTC. It yields the protein CASRPSGSTYNEQFF.

This clonotype has only a few counts. V is TRBV28 and J is TRBJ2-7; perhaps TRBD2 as D (5 bases). CDR3 length equals 13 residues. V shed 5 bases and J shed 2 bases, with 10 bases lying between them. The germline V gene has CDR1 MDHEN and CDR2 SYDVKM. The CDR3 here is CASSTPGAYEQYF. The CDR3 DNA reads as TGTGCCAGCAGTACCCCCGGGGCCTACGAGCAGTACTTC.

This clonotype was counted a few times. This chain joins TRBV5-6 and TRBJ2-7, with TRBD1 as a possible D gene (6 bases). CDR3 length equals 17 residues. Trimming left V 4 bases short and J 1 base short, with 21 bases between. The germline V gene encodes CDR1 SGHDT and CDR2 YYEEEE. This chain's CDR3 is CASSPTGLRRSSYEQYF. CDR3 bases: TGTGCCAGCAGCCCGACAGGCCTTCGAAGGTCGTCCTACGAGCAGTACTTC.

This clonotype appeared a few times. The CDR3 loop is CSVVKGGKETQYF. In DNA, the CDR3 is TGCAGCGTTGTAAAAGGCGGGAAGGAGACCCAGTACTTC. V usage is TRBV29-1 and J usage is TRBJ2-5, with D perhaps TRBD2 (6 bases). Germline-derived CDR1 and CDR2 are SQVTM and ANQGSEA. V lost 4 bases and J lost 5, with 14 bases in between. This CDR3 is built from 13 residues.

This clonotype was detected a few times. The chain combines TRBV15 with TRBJ2-2; TRBD2 is a possible D gene (5 bases). Trimming took 1 base from V and 7 from J, leaving 10 bases between them. Germline V gene data show CDR1 as LNHNV and CDR2 as YYDKDF (reference sequence). The CDR3 extends over 14 amino acids. The CDR3 loop reads CATSRVRGGGELFF. As DNA, the CDR3 is TGTGCCACCAGCAGAGTCCGGGGTGGCGGGGAGCTGTTTTTT.

This chain uses TRBV7-2 with TRBJ2-7; D gene uncertain. V was clipped by 1 base and J by 3 bases, with 7 bases between them. The germline V gene encodes CDR1 SGHTA and CDR2 FQGNSA. The CDR3 consists of 13 residues. The CDR3 sequence: CASSLDYGYEQYF. The CDR3 nucleotides are TGTGCCAGCAGCTTAGACTACGGCTACGAGCAGTACTTC.

This clonotype was seen only a few times. This chain links TRBV30 with TRBJ2-7; 10 bases map to TRBD1. Trimming cost V 5 bases and J 3 bases; bases outside gene matches: 4. This CDR3 has 13 residues. Per the germline V gene, CDR1 is GTSNPN and CDR2 is SVGIG (reference sequence). The DNA of the CDR3 is TGTGCCTGGGGACAGGGGGGGAACTACGAGCAGTACTTC. Its protein is CAWGQGGNYEQYF.

The chain uses TRBV20-1 and TRBJ2-1; D tentatively fits TRBD1 or TRBD2 (5 bases each). The CDR3 covers 14 residues. Germline V lookup: CDR1 DFQATT, CDR2 SNEGSKA (reference sequence). The germline V and J ends were trimmed by 6 bases and 0 bases, with 12 bases remaining between them. The CDR3, as DNA: TGCAGTGCGAGGGGTGGTTACTCCTACAATGAGCAGTTCTTC. Protein: CSARGGYSYNEQFF.

The J gene is TRBJ2-7, the V gene TRBV7-2; 7 nucleotides align to TRBD2. CDR3 length equals 16 residues. Germline V gene data show CDR1 as SGHTA and CDR2 as FQGNSA. V lost 4 bases, J lost 6 bases, and 15 bases stayed unmatched. The CDR3 loop reads CASSSPPGGSTREQYF. In DNA form, the CDR3 reads TGTGCCAGCAGCTCGCCCCCCGGGGGGTCCACCCGCGAGCAGTACTTC.

This clonotype was recorded a few times. V and J are TRBV6-5 and TRBJ1-1; no clear D gene. The germline V gene encodes CDR1 MNHEY and CDR2 SVGAGI. V was shortened by 7 bases and J by 7 bases, with 19 bases between the two germline ends. The length of the CDR3 is 14 residues. CDR3 DNA: TGTGCCAGCACCAAACCGGGTCCTACTATTGAAGCTTTCTTT. It translates to CASTKPGPTIEAFF.

This clonotype came up a few times. The chain uses TRBV9 and TRBJ2-1; D unclear. The germline CDR1 and CDR2 sequences are SGDLS and YYNGEE. V lost 4 bases to trimming and J lost 7 bases, with 12 bases between them. The CDR3 loop spans 13 amino acids. CDR3 sequence: CASSFDLGNEQFF. DNA of the CDR3: TGTGCCAGCAGCTTCGACCTGGGGAATGAGCAGTTCTTC.

This chain connects TRBV19 to TRBJ2-7; D is possibly TRBD2 (6 bases). Germline CDR1 reads LNHDA; CDR2 reads SQIVND (reference sequence). This CDR3 region has 18 residues. V lost 3 bases, J lost 0 bases, and 21 bases lay in between. The CDR3 region has the DNA TGTGCCAGTAGTATGGAACTGGCTTCGGGAGACAGCTCCTACGAGCAGTACTTC. Protein sequence: CASSMELASGDSSYEQYF.